A single sample gave rise to the 10 T cell receptor beta chains below, sequenced in a study of PD-L1 blockade in urothelial cancer. The table came from immunoSEQ multiplex PCR; TCRdb's copy has only in-frame clones and leaves some out. In the table there are 40,000 to 55,000 clones, over 70% of which are singletons. The sequencing here drew on PBMCs, taken around atezolizumab (anti-PD-L1) treatment. These receptor sequences come from a man in his forties with urothelial cancer.

The V call is TRBV18, the J call TRBJ1-1; D might be TRBD1 (5 bases). Trimming left V 3 bases short and J 6 bases short, with 8 bases between. The CDR3 runs 12 residues. Germline CDR1 KGHSH, CDR2 LQKENI. CDR3 in amino acids: CASSPQGSEAFF. The CDR3 DNA follows: TGTGCCAGCTCACCCCAGGGCTCTGAAGCTTTCTTT.

With regard to this clone: An end of the junction differs from the germline gene, which may be a read error. V is TRBV6-1 and J is TRBJ1-2, with TRBD1 as a possible D gene (6 bases). CDR1 is MNHNS, CDR2 SASEGT, per germline. The CDR3 totals 14 residues. The CDR3 sequence is CASSEGGLFEGYTF. The DNA for the CDR3 is TGTGCCAGCAGCGAAGGGGGGCTCTTCGAAGGCTACACCTTC.

In its sample, this clone was seen a few times. A read error may account for a junction end that differs from germline. V is TRBV14 and J is TRBJ2-1; perhaps TRBD1 as D (5 bases). CDR1 SGHDN and CDR2 FVKESK come from the germline V gene. The CDR3 spans 11 residues. The CDR3 DNA is TGTGCCAGCAGCCAAGGAAGGGGCGAGGTCTTC. This translates into CASSQGRGEVF.

The V and J genes are TRBV28 and TRBJ1-1, with TRBD1 matching over 7 bases. The CDR3 totals 13 residues. Germline trimming cut 5 bases from V and 4 bases from J; bases unmatched to any gene: 4. Germline V gives CDR1 MDHEN, CDR2 SYDVKM. CDR3: CASSPTGLTEAFF. CDR3 DNA: TGTGCCAGCAGTCCGACAGGGCTCACTGAAGCTTTCTTT.

This chain joins TRBV7-9 and TRBJ2-5; the D gene is possibly TRBD1 (6 bases). The V gene's germline CDR1 is SEHNR and CDR2 FQNEAQ (reference sequence). The CDR3 has 14 residues. Trimming left V 5 bases short and J 5 bases short, with 15 bases between. For the CDR3, the DNA is TGTGCCAGCAGCCCGACAGGCTTTGCGGAGACCCAGTACTTC. Translated: CASSPTGFAETQYF.

The CDR3 region is CASPKGGPYEQYF. CDR3 bases: TGTGCCAGCCCTAAAGGGGGTCCCTACGAGCAGTACTTC. The rearrangement links TRBV19 to TRBJ2-7; a possible D gene is TRBD1 (6 bases). Trimming stripped 9 bases from V and 2 bases from J, with 14 bases between. CDR1 is LNHDA and CDR2 is SQIVND in the germline V gene (reference sequence). This CDR3 contains 13 residues.

The rearrangement uses TRBV27 and TRBJ2-7, with D maybe TRBD2 (5 bases). The V end was cut by 6 bases, the J end by 0 bases, with 9 bases between. The CDR3 has 13 amino acids. The V gene's germline CDR1 is MNHEY and CDR2 SMNVEV (reference sequence). CDR3 sequence: CASRRTDSYEQYF. The CDR3 DNA is TGTGCCAGCAGGAGGACTGACTCCTACGAGCAGTACTTC.

The chain employs TRBV28 and TRBJ2-3, with TRBD2 matching over 9 bases. Germline loops: CDR1 MDHEN, CDR2 SYDVKM. The CDR3 consists of 17 residues. Trimming took 2 bases from V and 4 from J; bases not matched to a gene: 10. CDR3 in amino acids: CASSLKRREGPADTQYF. Written as DNA, the CDR3 is TGTGCCAGCAGTTTAAAGCGGCGGGAGGGCCCCGCAGATACGCAGTATTTT. Full variable domain (outside the CDR3, taken from reference TRBV28 and TRBJ2-3): DVKVTQSSRYLVKRTGEKVFLECVQDMDHENMFWYRQDPGLGLRLIYFSYDVKMKEKGDIPEGYSVSREKKERFSLILESASTNQTSMYLCASSLKRREGPADTQYFGPGTRLTVL.

Regarding this clone: The identical CDR3 is also encoded by other nucleotide sequences in the sample. The rearrangement links TRBV27 to TRBJ1-2, with 9 bases identical to TRBD1. The V gene end was trimmed by 6 bases and the J gene end by 7 bases; junction bases not matched to a gene: 9. The germline CDR1 and CDR2 sequences are MNHEY and SMNVEV (reference sequence). This CDR3 is built from 14 residues. The CDR3 DNA reads TGTGCCAGCAGGTCGGACAGGGGCTCCTCTGGCTACACCTTC. The encoded protein is CASRSDRGSSGYTF.

This rearrangement joins TRBV6-5 to TRBJ2-2, with TRBD1 identical over 7 bases. The trim removed 6 bases at V and 6 bases at J, leaving 10 bases unmatched. Per the germline V gene, CDR1 is MNHEY and CDR2 is SVGAGI. The CDR3 has 15 amino acids. The CDR3 reads CASRPKGTEAGELFF. As DNA, the CDR3 is TGTGCCAGCAGACCTAAAGGGACAGAGGCCGGGGAGCTGTTTTTT.